This T cell receptor beta chain derives from a study of lymphopenia after photon versus proton radiotherapy. Only in-frame clones appear in the TCRdb table, and some are missing; sequencing was by immunoSEQ multiplex PCR. The sample yields some 170,000 clones, about 88% seen once. Study-wide results and caveats: Under photons, naive T cells and diversity fell while effector/memory populations rose. In patients who died, overall survival fell as post-nadir TCR diversity dropped more. After the lymphocyte nadir, photon-treated repertoires showed oligoclonal expansion, especially of CD8+ Temra cells. Authors raise, but do not show, better survival with proton therapy.

With respect to this clone: Its target is not known.

J was trimmed by 0 bases and V by 4 bases; bases with no gene match: 8. Germline V gene lookup returns CDR1 MNHNS and CDR2 SASEGT. There are 17 residues in the CDR3. The TCR comes from a man between 50 and 59 years old with gastric cancer. The sequencing used peripheral blood, collected from a patient treated with photon-based radiotherapy. The J gene is TRBJ1-1, the V gene TRBV6-1, with TRBD1 matching 10 bases. The CDR3 spells CASSVDRGQFLNTEAFF. CDR3 nucleotide sequence: TGTGCCAGCAGTGTAGACAGGGGGCAATTTTTGAACACTGAAGCTTTCTTT.